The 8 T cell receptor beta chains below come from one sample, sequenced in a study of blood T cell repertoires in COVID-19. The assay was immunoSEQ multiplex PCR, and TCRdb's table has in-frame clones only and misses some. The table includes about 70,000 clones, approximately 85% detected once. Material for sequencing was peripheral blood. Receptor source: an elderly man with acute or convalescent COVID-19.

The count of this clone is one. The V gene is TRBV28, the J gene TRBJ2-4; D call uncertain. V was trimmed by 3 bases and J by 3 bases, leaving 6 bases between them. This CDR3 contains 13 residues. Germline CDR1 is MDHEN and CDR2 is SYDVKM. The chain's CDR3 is CASSFEDKNIQYF. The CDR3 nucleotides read TGTGCCAGCAGTTTCGAGGACAAAAACATTCAGTACTTC.

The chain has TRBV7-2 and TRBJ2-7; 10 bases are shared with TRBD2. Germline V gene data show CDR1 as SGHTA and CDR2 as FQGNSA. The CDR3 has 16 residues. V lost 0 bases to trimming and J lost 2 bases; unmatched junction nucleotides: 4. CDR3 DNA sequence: TGTGCCAGCAGCTTAGCTACTAGCGGGGCGCCCTACGAGCAGTACTTC. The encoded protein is CASSLATSGAPYEQYF.

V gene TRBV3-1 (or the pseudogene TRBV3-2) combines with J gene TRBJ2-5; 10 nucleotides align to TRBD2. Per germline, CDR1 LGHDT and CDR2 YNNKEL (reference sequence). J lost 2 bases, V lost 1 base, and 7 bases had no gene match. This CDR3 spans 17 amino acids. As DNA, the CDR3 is TGTGCCAGCAGCCAAGGGCGGCTAGCGGGAGTGCAAGAGACCCAGTACTTC. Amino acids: CASSQGRLAGVQETQYF.

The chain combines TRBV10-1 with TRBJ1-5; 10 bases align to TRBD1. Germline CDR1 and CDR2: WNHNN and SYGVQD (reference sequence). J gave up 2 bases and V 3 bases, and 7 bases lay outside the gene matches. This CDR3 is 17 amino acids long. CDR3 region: CASSDKSGTGGNQPQHF. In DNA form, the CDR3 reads TGCGCCAGCAGTGATAAATCCGGGACAGGGGGCAATCAGCCCCAGCATTTT.

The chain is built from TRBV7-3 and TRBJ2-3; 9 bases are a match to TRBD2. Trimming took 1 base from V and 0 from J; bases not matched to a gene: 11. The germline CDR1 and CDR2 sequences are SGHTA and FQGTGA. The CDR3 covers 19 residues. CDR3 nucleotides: TGTGCCAGCAGCTTAAATAGTCCTAGCGGGGTAGGAAGCACAGATACGCAGTATTTT. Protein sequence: CASSLNSPSGVGSTDTQYF.

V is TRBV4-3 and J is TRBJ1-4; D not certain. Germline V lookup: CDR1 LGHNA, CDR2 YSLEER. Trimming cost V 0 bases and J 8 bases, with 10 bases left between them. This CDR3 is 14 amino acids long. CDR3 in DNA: TGCGCCAGCAGCCAAGAGTACAGTGTCGAAAAACTGTTTTTT. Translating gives CASSQEYSVEKLFF.

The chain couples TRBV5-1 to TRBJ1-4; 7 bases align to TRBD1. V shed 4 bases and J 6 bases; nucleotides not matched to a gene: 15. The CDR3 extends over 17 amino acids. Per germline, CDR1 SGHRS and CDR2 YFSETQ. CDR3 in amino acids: CASSPYGFDRADEKLFF. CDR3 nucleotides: TGCGCCAGCAGCCCCTACGGCTTTGACAGGGCTGATGAAAAACTGTTTTTT.

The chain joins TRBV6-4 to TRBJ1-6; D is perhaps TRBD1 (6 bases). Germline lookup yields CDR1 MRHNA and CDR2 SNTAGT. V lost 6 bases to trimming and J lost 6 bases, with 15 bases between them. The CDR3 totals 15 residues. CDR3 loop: CASRLMDRINSPLHF. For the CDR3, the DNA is TGTGCCAGCAGATTAATGGACAGAATTAATTCACCCCTCCACTTT.